The T cell receptor (beta chain) under discussion was sequenced for a study of T-cell memory formation after mild COVID-19. Overall study: TCR clusters were mostly donor specific. General observations from the study: Pre-infection memory contained some responding clones, which suggested that cross-reactive memory had joined.

About this clonotype itself: Its antigen is unknown.

5'RACE primed from the constant segment yielded TCR alpha and TCR beta cDNA libraries bearing sample barcodes and UMIs. TCRdb re-called the 5' RACE reads through MiXCR, storing one row per CDR3 protein. This table has fewer than 500,000 distinct CDR3 sequences, around 27% appearing once. Trimming removed 1 base at V and 7 bases at J, with 11 bases between. This CDR3 is 14 amino acids long. Per the germline V gene, CDR1 is SGHTA and CDR2 is FQGNSA. The clonotype was recovered from an adult woman who had mild COVID-19 (a few samples of this study predate the infection). Cell type and time point are not known. The chain uses TRBV7-2 and TRBJ1-5; D gene uncertain. The sequenced material came from PBMCs or a T cell subset sorted from them (not recorded which). For the CDR3, the DNA is TGTGCCAGCAGCTTAGGGGCGGCGACGCAGCCCCAGCATTTT. Translating it yields CASSLGAATQPQHF.